A single sample is the source of the 27 T cell receptor beta chains below, sequenced in a study of blood T cell repertoires in COVID-19. This table comes from immunoSEQ multiplex PCR, and its TCRdb copy is limited to in-frame clones, with some not included. The sample contains 140,000 to 150,000 clones, about 87% of which appear only once. The sample was peripheral blood. These receptors were collected from a man aged 50-59 years who had recovered from COVID-19.

The chain carries TRBV3-1 (or the pseudogene TRBV3-2) and TRBJ2-7; 7 bases match TRBD1. Germline assignment: CDR1 LGHDT and CDR2 YNNKEL (reference sequence). V was clipped by 4 bases and J by 2 bases; unmatched bases: 2. The length of the CDR3 is 13 residues. CDR3 sequence (DNA): TGTGCCAGCAGCCGAGGGACAGCCTACGAGCAGTACTTC. Encoded protein: CASSRGTAYEQYF.

The chain combines TRBV7-7 with TRBJ2-1; 13 bases line up with TRBD2. This CDR3 region has 16 residues. Germline CDR1 and CDR2: SSHAT and FNYEAQ (reference sequence). Trimming at V came to 4 bases and at J to 2 bases, leaving 2 bases not matched to a gene. The DNA of the CDR3 is TGTGCCAGCAGCTCCACTAGCGGGGGGGCCTACAATGAGCAGTTCTTC. Protein product: CASSSTSGGAYNEQFF.

This rearrangement joins TRBV15 to TRBJ1-1; D unclear. The V gene's germline CDR1 is LNHNV and CDR2 YYDKDF (reference sequence). The CDR3 length is 15 residues. The V end was cut by 0 bases, the J end by 1 base, with 9 bases between. The DNA for the CDR3 is TGTGCCACCAGCAGAGATCTCCGCGAGAACACTGAAGCTTTCTTT. Encoded protein: CATSRDLRENTEAFF. The full variable domain, completed using reference TRBV15 and TRBJ1-1, is DAMVIQNPRYQVTQFGKPVTLSCSQTLNHNVMYWYQQKSSQAPKLLFHYYDKDFNNEADTPDNFQSRRPNTSFCFLDIRSPGLGDTAMYLCATSRDLRENTEAFFGQGTRLTVV.

The gene calls are TRBV9 and TRBJ1-2, with 7 bases aligning to TRBD1. Germline assignment: CDR1 SGDLS and CDR2 YYNGEE. There are 15 residues in the CDR3. The trim removed 0 bases at V and 3 bases at J, leaving 5 bases unmatched. CDR3 coding DNA: TGTGCCAGCAGCGTAGCGGCAGGGGGTGACTATGGCTACACCTTC. It codes for CASSVAAGGDYGYTF.

CDR3 DNA sequence: TGTGCCAGCAGCCGTAGCGGGCCCTCCTACGAGCAGTACTTC. Translation gives CASSRSGPSYEQYF. The genes are TRBV5-4 and TRBJ2-7, with TRBD2 matching 7 bases. CDR3 length: 14 amino acids. The junction had 4 bases not matched to a gene; V was cut back by 4 bases and J by 0 bases. Germline V lookup: CDR1 SGHNT, CDR2 YYREEE (reference sequence).

The chain joins TRBV4-3 to TRBJ1-2; D might be TRBD1 (6 bases). The CDR3 loop spans 15 amino acids. The germline V and J ends were trimmed by 0 bases and 7 bases, with 15 bases remaining between them. CDR1 is LGHNA and CDR2 is YSLEER in the germline V gene. The CDR3 loop reads CASSQDRRGSRGYTF. DNA of the CDR3: TGCGCCAGCAGCCAAGATCGCAGGGGCTCTCGTGGCTACACCTTC.

This clone came up once. As DNA, the CDR3 is TGTGCCAGCAGCGTAGGACTCCCGGGAAGTGGCTCTGGAAACACCATATATTTT. It translates to CASSVGLPGSGSGNTIYF. The chain has TRBV9 and TRBJ1-3; no definite D call. The V and J ends lost 0 bases and 0 bases respectively, with 16 bases between them. Germline V CDR1 and CDR2: SGDLS, YYNGEE. The CDR3 totals 18 residues. Supplemented by reference TRBV9 and TRBJ1-3, the full variable domain reads DSGVTQTPKHLITATGQRVTLRCSPRSGDLSVYWYQQSLDQGLQFLIQYYNGEERAKGNILERFSAQQFPDLHSELNLSSLELGDSALYFCASSVGLPGSGSGNTIYFGEGSWLTVV.

This clone came up once. The chain couples TRBV2 to TRBJ1-5, with 9 bases fitting TRBD1. The CDR3 spans 15 residues. V was clipped by 6 bases and J by 7 bases; unmatched bases: 10. Germline values: CDR1 SNHLY, CDR2 FYNNEI. The chain's CDR3 is CASSEGQGSNQPQHF. The CDR3 nucleotides are TGTGCCAGCAGCGAGGGACAGGGTTCTAACCAGCCCCAGCATTTT.

The CDR3 loop is CASSHPTGTSGAAYEQYF. For the CDR3, the DNA is TGTGCCAGCAGCCACCCCACCGGGACTAGCGGGGCCGCCTACGAGCAGTACTTC. The J gene is TRBJ2-7, the V gene TRBV11-3, with TRBD2 matching 13 bases. The germline CDR1 and CDR2 sequences are SGHNT and YENEEA. The CDR3 has 18 residues. The junction had 12 bases not matched to a gene; V was cut back by 5 bases and J by 2 bases.

This clone has a single count. Other DNA sequences in this specimen translate into the identical CDR3. The rearrangement joins TRBV6-1 to TRBJ2-7, with 9 bases matching TRBD2. The V gene's germline CDR1 is MNHNS and CDR2 SASEGT. J lost 2 bases, V lost 3 bases, and 2 bases had no gene match. The CDR3 totals 14 residues. The CDR3 nucleotides are TGTGCCAGCAGTGACAGCGGGGGGCCCTACGAGCAGTACTTC. Translating gives CASSDSGGPYEQYF.

The chain recombines TRBV5-4 with TRBJ2-7, with D maybe TRBD2 (6 bases). V lost 4 bases and J lost 2, with 22 bases in between. CDR3 length: 17 residues. Germline assignment: CDR1 SGHNT and CDR2 YYREEE (reference sequence). For the CDR3, the DNA is TGTGCCAGCAGCCCGCCCGCAGCTTGGAGCGGGCCCTACGAGCAGTACTTC. Protein product: CASSPPAAWSGPYEQYF.

This chain connects TRBV5-8 to TRBJ2-7, with TRBD1 matching over 9 bases. The V segment lost 7 bases and the J segment 5 bases; nucleotides outside the gene matches: 13. CDR1 and CDR2 (germline): SGHTS, YDEGEE. This CDR3 is 15 amino acids long. CDR3 nucleotide sequence: TGTGCCAGCCGCGACCGGACAGGGGTCGTGGACGAGCAGTACTTC. Residues: CASRDRTGVVDEQYF.

For the CDR3, the DNA is TGTGCCAGTAGGGACAGGGGGCATAAAGATACGCAGTATTTT. This translates into CASRDRGHKDTQYF. The chain links TRBV13 to TRBJ2-3, with 12 bases matching TRBD1. The germline CDR1 and CDR2 sequences are PRHDT and FYEKMQ (reference sequence). The CDR3 runs 14 residues. Unmatched junction bases numbered 6, after V lost 9 bases and J lost 5 bases.

This rearrangement joins TRBV12-5 to TRBJ2-5; no clear D. Germline V gene lookup returns CDR1 LGHNT and CDR2 FRNRAP. The CDR3 runs to 13 residues. V was trimmed by 1 base and J by 2 bases, leaving 5 bases between them. CDR3: CASGLAPQETQYF. CDR3 nucleotide sequence: TGTGCTAGTGGTTTGGCCCCTCAAGAGACCCAGTACTTC.

The chain combines TRBV2 with TRBJ2-1; D is unclear. This CDR3 has 11 residues. Germline V CDR1 and CDR2: SNHLY, FYNNEI. The ends were cut back, 4 bases at V and 7 bases at J, with 5 bases in the middle. CDR3 in amino acids: CASSGRNEQFF. CDR3 DNA sequence: TGTGCCAGCAGTGGCAGGAATGAGCAGTTCTTC.

This clone was seen a handful of times. The chain couples TRBV7-2 to TRBJ1-1; TRBD1 might be the D (6 bases). V was clipped by 4 bases and J by 7 bases, with 16 bases between them. Germline values: CDR1 SGHTA, CDR2 FQGNSA. The CDR3 runs to 14 residues. The CDR3 here is CASSSGVGGFEAFF. The CDR3, as DNA: TGTGCCAGCAGCTCTGGGGTTGGGGGCTTTGAAGCTTTCTTT.

The chain couples TRBV7-2 to TRBJ2-5, with 9 bases lining up with TRBD2. CDR3 length equals 16 residues. Losses at the gene ends were 0 bases for V and 5 bases for J; bases not matched to a gene: 7. Germline CDR1 is SGHTA and CDR2 is FQGNSA. CDR3 in amino acids: CASSLASGGRFETQYF. CDR3 DNA sequence: TGTGCCAGCAGCTTAGCCAGCGGGGGGCGTTTTGAGACCCAGTACTTC. Full variable domain (rest looked up from reference TRBV7-2 and TRBJ2-5): GAGVSQSPSNKVTEKGKDVELRCDPISGHTALYWYRQSLGQGLEFLIYFQGNSAPDKSGLPSDRFSAERTGGSVSTLTIQRTQQEDSAVYLCASSLASGGRFETQYFGPGTRLLVL.

The rearrangement links TRBV21-1 to TRBJ1-5; TRBD1 is the table's D call, not checked against the DNA. TRBV21-1 is a listed pseudogene. The length of the CDR3 is 18 residues. This chain's CDR3 is CASSKAGRGRFHNQPQHF. Written as DNA, the CDR3 is TGTGCCAGCAGCAAAGCGGGCAGGGGGCGATTTCACAATCAGCCCCAGCATTTT.

The V gene is TRBV2, the J gene TRBJ1-2; 7 positions agree with TRBD1. CDR1 is SNHLY and CDR2 is FYNNEI in the germline V gene. V lost 3 bases, J lost 5 bases, and 6 bases stayed unmatched. The length of the CDR3 is 14 residues. The CDR3 nucleotides are TGTGCCAGCAGTGATTTTGACAGGGCGTATGGCTACACCTTC. Encoded protein: CASSDFDRAYGYTF.

The chain employs TRBV6-5 and TRBJ2-1; the D is unclear. V lost 5 bases to trimming and J lost 2 bases, with 10 bases between them. Germline lookup yields CDR1 MNHEY and CDR2 SVGAGI. The length of the CDR3 is 14 residues. Here the CDR3 DNA reads TGTGCCAGCAGTCCCAGGTCGACCTACAATGAGCAGTTCTTC. It codes for CASSPRSTYNEQFF.

The chain combines TRBV11-3 with TRBJ1-4, with 10 bases aligning to TRBD1. The CDR3 runs to 14 residues. CDR1 and CDR2 (germline): SGHNT, YENEEA. J gave up 7 bases and V 6 bases, and 5 bases lay outside the gene matches. CDR3 nucleotide sequence: TGTGCCAGCAGTACCGGGACAGGGGTTGAAAAACTGTTTTTT. Translation: CASSTGTGVEKLFF.

The CDR3 region is CASSYTSTGELFF. CDR3 coding DNA: TGTGCCAGCAGTTATACTAGTACCGGGGAGCTGTTTTTT. The V gene is TRBV12-3 or TRBV12-4, the J gene TRBJ2-2, with a tentative D call TRBD2 (5 bases). Trimming took off 4 bases at V and 5 bases at J, with 8 bases between the two ends. The CDR3 contains 13 residues.

The CDR3 DNA reads TGTGCCAGCAGCCAAGGGAAGGGAGTGAACTATGGCTACACCTTC. This gives the protein CASSQGKGVNYGYTF. The chain is built from TRBV3-1 (or the pseudogene TRBV3-2) and TRBJ1-2; no reliable D call. CDR1 LGHDT and CDR2 YNNKEL come from the germline V gene (reference sequence). The CDR3 totals 15 residues. Between the trimmed V and J ends, which lost 1 base and 2 bases, there was a span of 11 bases.

The gene calls are TRBV12-5 and TRBJ1-2; D unclear. The CDR3 extends over 14 amino acids. With 2 bases removed from V and 5 bases from J, the gap between germline ends came to 12 bases. Germline CDR1 reads LGHNT; CDR2 reads FRNRAP. The CDR3 nucleotides read TGTGCTAGTGGTTTGTCCGGGATGGGTTATGGCTACACCTTC. It yields the protein CASGLSGMGYGYTF.

The J gene is TRBJ1-3, the V gene TRBV6-5; 8 bases line up with TRBD1. The trim removed 6 bases at V and 2 bases at J, leaving 3 bases unmatched. There are 14 residues in the CDR3. In germline, CDR1 is MNHEY, CDR2 SVGAGI. CDR3 nucleotides: TGTGCCAGCAGGTCGGACAGGGCTGGAAACACCATATATTTT. This codes for CASRSDRAGNTIYF.

The chain has TRBV27 and TRBJ1-5; D is unclear. The CDR3 totals 13 residues. In germline, CDR1 is MNHEY, CDR2 SMNVEV (reference sequence). Trimming removed 3 bases at V and 0 bases at J, with 3 bases between. CDR3 protein: CASSFYSNQPQHF. CDR3 nucleotides: TGTGCCAGCAGTTTTTATAGCAATCAGCCCCAGCATTTT.

This chain uses TRBV10-3 with TRBJ2-1; 7 nucleotides agree with TRBD1. With V trimmed by 2 bases and J by 0 bases, 13 bases remained unmatched. The CDR3 length is 19 residues. Germline lookup yields CDR1 ENHRY and CDR2 SYGVKD. CDR3 loop: CAISESPSGTVSSYNEQFF. The CDR3 bases are TGTGCCATCAGTGAGAGTCCATCCGGGACAGTAAGCTCCTACAATGAGCAGTTCTTC.